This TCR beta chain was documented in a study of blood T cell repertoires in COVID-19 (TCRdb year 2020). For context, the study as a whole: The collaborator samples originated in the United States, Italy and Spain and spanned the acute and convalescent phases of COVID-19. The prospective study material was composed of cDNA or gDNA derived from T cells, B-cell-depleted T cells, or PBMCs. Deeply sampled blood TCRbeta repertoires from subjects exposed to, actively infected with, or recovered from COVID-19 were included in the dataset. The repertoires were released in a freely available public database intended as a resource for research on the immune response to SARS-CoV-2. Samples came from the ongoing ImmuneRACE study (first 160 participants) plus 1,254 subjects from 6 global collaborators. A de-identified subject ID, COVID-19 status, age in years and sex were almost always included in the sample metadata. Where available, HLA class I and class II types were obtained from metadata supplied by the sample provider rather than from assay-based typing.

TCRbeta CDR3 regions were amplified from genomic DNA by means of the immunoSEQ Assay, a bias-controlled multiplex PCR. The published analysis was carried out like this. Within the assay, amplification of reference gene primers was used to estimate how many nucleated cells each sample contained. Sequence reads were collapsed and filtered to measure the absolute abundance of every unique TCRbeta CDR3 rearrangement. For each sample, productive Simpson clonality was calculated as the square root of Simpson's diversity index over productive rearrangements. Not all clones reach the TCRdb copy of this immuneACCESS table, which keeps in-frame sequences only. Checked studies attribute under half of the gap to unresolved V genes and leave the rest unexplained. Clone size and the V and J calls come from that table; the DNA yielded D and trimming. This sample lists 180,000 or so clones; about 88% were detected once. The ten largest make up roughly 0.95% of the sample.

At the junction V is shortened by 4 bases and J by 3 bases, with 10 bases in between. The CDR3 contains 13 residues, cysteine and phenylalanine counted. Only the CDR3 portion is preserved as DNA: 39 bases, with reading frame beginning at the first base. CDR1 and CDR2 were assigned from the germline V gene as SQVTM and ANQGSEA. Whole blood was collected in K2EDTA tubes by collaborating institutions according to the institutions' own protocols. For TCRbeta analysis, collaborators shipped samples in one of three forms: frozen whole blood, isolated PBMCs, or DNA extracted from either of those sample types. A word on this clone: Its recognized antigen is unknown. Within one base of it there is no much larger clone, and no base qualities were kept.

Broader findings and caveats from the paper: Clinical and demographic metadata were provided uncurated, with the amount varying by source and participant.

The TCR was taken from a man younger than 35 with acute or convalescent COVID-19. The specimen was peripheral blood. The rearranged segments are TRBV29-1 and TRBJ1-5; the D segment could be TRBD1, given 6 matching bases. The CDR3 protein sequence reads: CSVGGGPNQPQHF. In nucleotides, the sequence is TGCAGCGTTGGAGGGGGACCCAATCAGCCCCAGCATTTT.